These T cell receptor beta chains were read from a single sample in a study of shared clonotypes between healthy human individuals. Repertoires were generated with immunoSEQ multiplex PCR, while TCRdb's copy carries only in-frame clones and drops some. This table holds 1.6 million or so clones, 98% found once. Sequences were obtained from naive CD4+ T cells sorted from blood. The receptors derive from a man in his thirties or forties in good health. The CDR3 runs from the conserved cysteine through the conserved F or W. Fields, in order: J gene, D gene, V gene, CDR3 protein, CDR3 DNA. A D gene is named only where the DNA matches it firmly.

>TRBJ2-3|.|TRBV6-1
CASSAQLPRGYTDTQYF
TGTGCCAGCAGTGCCCAGCTGCCCCGGGGGTACACAGATACGCAGTATTTT
>TRBJ2-3|.|TRBV15
CATSRDRLGGTDTQYF
TGTGCCACCAGCAGAGATCGACTTGGCGGCACAGATACGCAGTATTTT
>TRBJ2-3|TRBD1|TRBV9
CASSVRTGITDTQYF
TGTGCCAGCAGCGTGAGGACAGGGATCACAGATACGCAGTATTTT
>TRBJ2-1|.|TRBV29-1
CSVELNTYNEQFF
TGCAGCGTTGAACTGAATACCTACAATGAGCAGTTCTTC
>TRBJ1-1|.|TRBV6-1
CASSEGGGDTEAFF
TGTGCCAGCAGTGAAGGAGGCGGAGACACTGAAGCTTTCTTT
>TRBJ2-1|TRBD2|TRBV6-5
CASSSPGTSGLF
TGTGCCAGCAGTTCTCCCGGGACTAGTGGACTCTTC
>TRBJ2-6|.|TRBV18
CASSLSSGANVLTF
TGTGCCAGCTCACTTAGCTCTGGGGCCAACGTCCTGACTTTC
>TRBJ2-2|.|TRBV19
CASSPRGINTGELFF
TGTGCCAGTAGTCCCCGGGGGATAAACACCGGGGAGCTGTTTTTT
>TRBJ2-2|.|TRBV9
CASSVVSGVSTGELFF
TGTGCCAGCAGCGTAGTCTCAGGGGTCAGCACCGGGGAGCTGTTTTTT
>TRBJ2-7|.|TRBV15
CATSRADFGTYEQYF
TGTGCCACCAGCAGGGCCGATTTTGGTACCTACGAGCAGTACTTC
>TRBJ2-5|TRBD1|TRBV10-1
CASSPDRVGTQYF
TGCGCCAGCAGTCCCGACAGGGTAGGGACCCAGTACTTC
>TRBJ1-5|.|TRBV5-6
CASSQLRGNQPQHF
TGTGCCAGCAGCCAACTGCGTGGCAATCAGCCCCAGCATTTT
>TRBJ2-5|TRBD1|TRBV15
CATSRGRGPEETQYF
TGTGCCACCAGCAGAGGCAGGGGGCCCGAGGAGACCCAGTACTTC
>TRBJ2-7|.|TRBV4-1
CASSQDRTSAYEQYF
TGCGCCAGCAGCCAAGATCGGACATCAGCCTACGAGCAGTACTTC
>TRBJ2-4|.|TRBV5-1
CASSLTGLGDIQYF
TGCGCCAGCAGCTTAACAGGGTTGGGGGACATTCAGTACTTC
>TRBJ1-4|TRBD1|TRBV7-9
CASSRIQGPGSTNEKLFF
TGTGCCAGCAGCCGTATACAGGGGCCCGGATCAACTAATGAAAAACTGTTTTTT
>TRBJ1-1|.|TRBV7-9
CASSLDRLGTEAFF
TGTGCCAGCAGCTTAGACAGGCTCGGCACTGAAGCTTTCTTT
>TRBJ2-2|.|TRBV9
CASSVDPPTGELFF
TGTGCCAGCAGCGTAGACCCTCCAACCGGGGAGCTGTTTTTT
>TRBJ1-5|.|TRBV27
CASSLGWDQPQHF
TGTGCCAGCAGTTTAGGCTGGGATCAGCCCCAGCATTTT
>TRBJ2-7|TRBD2|TRBV5-5
CASTRTSGTYEQYF
TGTGCCAGCACCAGGACTAGCGGTACCTACGAGCAGTACTTC
>TRBJ1-1|.|TRBV30
CAWRRGATEAFF
TGTGCCTGGAGACGCGGGGCGACTGAAGCTTTCTTT
>TRBJ2-3|.|TRBV11-3
CASSLGWGTDTQYF
TGTGCCAGCAGCTTAGGGTGGGGCACAGATACGCAGTATTTT
>TRBJ2-7|.|TRBV27
CASSPRLPGSYEQYF
TGTGCCAGCAGCCCTCGGCTGCCGGGCTCCTACGAGCAGTACTTC
>TRBJ1-2|.|TRBV9
CASSVEPGTGYTF
TGTGCCAGCAGCGTAGAACCTGGAACTGGCTACACCTTC
>TRBJ2-6|.|TRBV7-6
CASSLFSGANVLTF
TGTGCCAGCAGCTTATTTAGTGGGGCCAACGTCCTGACTTTC
>TRBJ2-6|.|TRBV4-1
CASSRTIIWGSGANVLTF
TGCGCCAGCAGCCGAACAATAATCTGGGGCTCTGGGGCCAACGTCCTGACTTTC
>TRBJ2-3|.|TRBV5-1
CASSPRDTYTDTQYF
TGCGCCAGCAGCCCTCGGGACACCTACACAGATACGCAGTATTTT
>TRBJ2-2|.|TRBV5-1
CASLRDLNTGELFF
TGCGCCAGCCTGCGGGACTTAAACACCGGGGAGCTGTTTTTT
>TRBJ2-3|TRBD2|TRBV18
CASSPGAGGRDTQYF
TGTGCCAGCTCACCGGGAGCGGGAGGAAGAGATACGCAGTATTTT
>TRBJ1-1|.|TRBV7-8
CASSLGLEGRAEAFF
TGTGCCAGCAGCTTAGGCCTGGAGGGGCGGGCAGAAGCTTTCTTT
>TRBJ2-7|TRBD2|TRBV7-9
CASSPYSGTAPKQYF
TGTGCCAGCAGCCCATATAGCGGGACCGCCCCCAAGCAGTACTTC
>TRBJ2-5|TRBD1|TRBV18
CASSRQGRETQYF
TGTGCCAGCTCTAGACAGGGACGGGAGACCCAGTACTTC
>TRBJ2-7|.|TRBV7-9
CASSPGRGDRRTYEQYF
TGTGCCAGCAGCCCGGGGCGAGGGGATCGTAGAACGTACGAGCAGTACTTC
>TRBJ1-5|.|TRBV7-9
CASSLAEGYSNQPQHF
TGTGCCAGCAGCTTAGCGGAGGGCTATAGCAATCAGCCCCAGCATTTT
>TRBJ1-3|.|TRBV5-1
CASSDGSFGNTIYF
TGCGCCAGCAGCGACGGCTCGTTTGGAAACACCATATATTTT
>TRBJ2-4|TRBD2|TRBV4-1
CASSHTLAGGQRGNIQYF
TGCGCCAGCAGCCATACCCTAGCGGGAGGCCAAAGGGGAAACATTCAGTACTTC
>TRBJ2-7|.|TRBV5-1
CASSRKMMGRMMFHEQYF
TGCGCCAGCAGCCGAAAAATGATGGGACGTATGATGTTCCACGAGCAGTACTTC
>TRBJ1-2|.|TRBV6-1
CASSAGRPLYGYTF
TGTGCCAGCAGCGCCGGGAGACCACTCTATGGCTACACCTTC
>TRBJ2-7|.|TRBV6-5
CASSYFPTGSYEQYF
TGTGCCAGCAGTTACTTCCCGACAGGCTCCTACGAGCAGTACTTC
>TRBJ2-7|.|TRBV6-4
CASSRDRSYEQYF
TGTGCCAGCAGCCGGGACCGATCCTACGAGCAGTACTTC
>TRBJ1-5|.|TRBV15
CATSRVSGPPRGQPQHF
TGTGCCACCAGCAGAGTCAGTGGCCCACCGAGGGGGCAGCCCCAGCATTTT
>TRBJ1-1|.|TRBV19
CASSPDRQTEAFF
TGTGCCAGTAGTCCGGACAGACAAACTGAAGCTTTCTTT
>TRBJ2-5|.|TRBV4-3
CASSQEGWTGETQYF
TGCGCCAGCAGCCAAGAGGGGTGGACGGGAGAGACCCAGTACTTC
>TRBJ1-2|TRBD1|TRBV28
CASSLGTGGNYGYTF
TGTGCCAGCAGTCTGGGGACAGGGGGCAACTATGGCTACACCTTC
>TRBJ2-3|.|TRBV27
CASSLFLNGLYTQYF
TGTGCCAGCAGTTTATTCCTAAACGGGCTTTATACGCAGTATTTT
>TRBJ2-7|TRBD2|TRBV7-6
CASSPLREGPSYEQYF
TGTGCCAGCAGCCCCCTGCGGGAGGGCCCATCCTACGAGCAGTACTTC
>TRBJ1-4|.|TRBV10-3
CAISGGSTNEKLFF
TGTGCCATCAGTGGAGGGTCAACTAATGAAAAACTGTTTTTT
>TRBJ2-1|TRBD1|TRBV28
CASSLRTGGGHNEQFF
TGTGCCAGCAGTCTACGGACAGGGGGCGGTCACAATGAGCAGTTCTTC
>TRBJ1-3|TRBD1|TRBV4-1
CASSQDGGGPRSGNTIYF
TGCGCCAGCAGCCAAGATGGAGGGGGCCCCCGTTCTGGAAACACCATATATTTT
>TRBJ1-4|.|TRBV7-7
CASSLERGTYLFF
TGTGCCAGCAGCTTAGAGAGGGGGACATACCTGTTTTTT